The 13 T cell receptor beta chains reported below all come from one sample, sequenced in a study of metastatic and nonmetastatic thyroid tumors. TCRdb reassembled clones from the PCR reads with MiXCR. The data show about 40,000 clones, about 15% seen once. No patient had received any treatment before thyroid surgery. The sample consisted of blood. The receptors come from a female donor with papillary thyroid cancer or a benign thyroid nodule (not recorded which). Some clones in this sample may be carry-over from other donors' samples.

There are many counts of this clone. This sample includes further DNA sequences coding for the same CDR3. The gene calls are TRBV11-2 and TRBJ1-1; D unclear. The V gene lost 1 base and the J gene lost 1 base, with 4 bases spanning the gap. CDR3 length: 13 residues. Germline CDR1 and CDR2: SGHAT and FQNNGV. The CDR3 DNA follows: TGTGCCAGCAGCTTAGGTGGGAACACTGAAGCTTTCTTT. It yields the protein CASSLGGNTEAFF.

This clone came up a few times. At one end the junction does not follow the germline gene, possibly because of a read error. This chain joins TRBV19 and TRBJ1-1; D gene unclear. The germline CDR1 and CDR2 sequences are LNHDA and SQIVND (reference sequence). The CDR3 sequence is 15 residues long. The CDR3 reads CASSISSGLKTEAFF. CDR3 DNA: TGTGCCAGCAGTATATCCTCGGGCCTTAAGACTGAAGCTTTCTTT.

This clone was observed a few times. V and J are TRBV19 and TRBJ1-2, with D perhaps TRBD1 (5 bases). The V gene's germline CDR1 is LNHDA and CDR2 SQIVND (reference sequence). Trimming took 0 bases from V and 4 from J, leaving 9 bases between them. CDR3 length equals 14 residues. DNA of the CDR3: TGTGCCAGTAGTATAGAGGGGCAGACCTATGGCTACACCTTC. This translates into CASSIEGQTYGYTF.

The sample holds a few counts of this clone. This chain uses TRBV20-1 with TRBJ2-1; D is uncertain. The CDR3 totals 13 residues. Germline V gene sequence: CDR1 DFQATT, CDR2 SNEGSKA (reference sequence). V was shortened by 6 bases and J by 8 bases, with 17 bases between the two germline ends. This CDR3 is CSADLGSVDEQFF. Written as DNA, the CDR3 is TGCAGTGCGGACCTCGGGTCGGTGGATGAGCAGTTCTTC.

The rearrangement links TRBV20-1 to TRBJ2-1; the match to TRBD2 covers 9 bases. There are 16 residues in the CDR3. CDR1 DFQATT and CDR2 SNEGSKA come from the germline V gene (reference sequence). V lost 3 bases to trimming and J lost 5 bases; unmatched junction nucleotides: 11. The CDR3 region has the DNA TGCAGTGCTAGCTCTAGCGGGATCGGTCTGGACAATGAGCAGTTCTTC. Translation gives CSASSSGIGLDNEQFF.

This clone was seen ten or more times. The V and J genes are TRBV11-2 and TRBJ2-7; a weak D match, TRBD1 (6 bases). Germline V gene data show CDR1 as SGHAT and CDR2 as FQNNGV. The CDR3 is 14 residues long. The V end was cut by 5 bases, the J end by 2 bases, with 13 bases between. The CDR3 DNA reads as TGTGCCAGCAGCGCCCGTGGGACAACCTACGAGCAGTACTTC. Amino acid sequence: CASSARGTTYEQYF.

The rearrangement uses TRBV3-1 and TRBJ1-2; 11 bases map to TRBD1. The germline CDR1 and CDR2 sequences are LGHDT and YNNKEL (reference sequence). The CDR3 is 16 amino acids. The V gene end was trimmed by 4 bases and the J gene end by 10 bases; junction bases not matched to a gene: 14. CDR3 DNA: TGTGCCAGCAGCCCGACCGGACAGGGGGCAAGCTATTTCTACACCTTC. Translated, it gives CASSPTGQGASYFYTF.

Ten or more counts support this clone. The chain carries TRBV5-1 and TRBJ2-7, with 7 bases identical to TRBD1. The germline gives CDR1 SGHRS, CDR2 YFSETQ. With V trimmed by 5 bases and J by 1 base, 3 bases remained unmatched. The CDR3 extends over 13 amino acids. CDR3 amino acids: CASRPGQSYEQYF. CDR3 DNA: TGCGCCAGCAGGCCGGGACAGTCCTACGAGCAGTACTTC. Looking up the rest from reference TRBV5-1 and TRBJ2-7 gives the full variable domain: KAGVTQTPRYLIKTRGQQVTLSCSPISGHRSVSWYQQTPGQGLQFLFEYFSETQRNKGNFPGRFSGRQFSNSRSEMNVSTLELGDSALYLCASRPGQSYEQYFGPGTRLTVT.

This clone was observed at least ten times. The V call is TRBV19, the J call TRBJ2-4; perhaps D is TRBD1 or TRBD2 (5 bases each). The ends were cut back, 7 bases at V and 0 bases at J, with 10 bases in the middle. This CDR3 is 14 amino acids long. Germline lookup yields CDR1 LNHDA and CDR2 SQIVND (reference sequence). The CDR3 spells CASTPGTAKNIQYF. In nucleotides, the CDR3 is TGTGCCAGTACCCCGGGGACAGCCAAAAACATTCAGTACTTC.

This clone is labeled as medium-sized (0.01 to 0.1%). CDR3 DNA sequence: TGTGCCTGGAGGTACCGGGACAGGTTCTCCGAGCAGTACTTC. Residues: CAWRYRDRFSEQYF. V is TRBV30 and J is TRBJ2-7; 8 positions agree with TRBD1. Germline-derived CDR1 and CDR2 are GTSNPN and SVGIG (reference sequence). The CDR3 loop spans 14 amino acids. V shed 3 bases, J shed 6 bases, and the junction held 10 bases outside the gene matches.

In its sample, this clone was seen many times. The chain carries TRBV20-1 and TRBJ2-3; D is ambiguous. Deletions cut 1 base from V and 4 bases from J, with 3 bases between. This CDR3 contains 11 residues. CDR1 DFQATT and CDR2 SNEGSKA come from the germline V gene (reference sequence). The CDR3 loop reads CSARAADTQYF. Here the CDR3 DNA reads TGCAGTGCTAGAGCCGCAGATACGCAGTATTTT.

This clone was counted many times. The chain recombines TRBV12-3 or TRBV12-4 with TRBJ2-4; TRBD1 matches 8 bases. V was pared by 1 base and J by 4 bases, with 6 bases of the junction left unmatched. CDR3 length equals 16 residues. This CDR3 is CASSLGSGGSKNIQYF. For the CDR3, the DNA is TGTGCCAGCAGTTTAGGGTCAGGGGGCTCAAAAAACATTCAGTACTTC.

In its sample, this clone was seen many times. Compared with germline, one end of the junction differs, possibly owing to a read error. Other DNA sequences in the same sample also yield this CDR3. The chain joins TRBV2 to TRBJ2-2; possibly TRBD1 for D (6 bases). Germline CDR1 reads SNHLY; CDR2 reads FYNNEI. This CDR3 comprises 15 residues. This chain's CDR3 is CASSIQGVVTGELFF. The CDR3 nucleotides are TGTGCCAGCAGTATACAGGGAGTGGTCACCGGGGAGCTGTTTTTC.